The 22 T cell receptor beta chains below were found in one sample sequenced in a study of molecular identifiers for immune sequencing clone quantification. TCRdb re-analysed the PCR reads in MiXCR, keeping a single row per CDR3 protein. The repertoire holds about 54,000 distinct CDR3 sequences, with less than 25% as singletons. The sample taken for sequencing was naive CD8+ T cells from blood, with Jurkat cell RNA spiked in. As for subset: FACS-sorted CD8+CD4-CCR7+CD45RA+ naive T cells. These receptors were obtained from a human donor in good health. Some libraries in this study had Jurkat cell RNA spiked in.

As for this clonotype: Likely a read error: the CDR3 ends without its conserved phenylalanine or tryptophan. The chain uses TRBV20-1 and TRBJ2-7; 14 nucleotides line up with TRBD2. Germline V gene sequence: CDR1 DFQATT, CDR2 SNEGSKA (reference sequence). This CDR3 has 15 amino acids. V gave up 0 bases and J gave up 4 bases; unmatched junction bases: 2. The CDR3 DNA follows: TGCAGTGCTAGAGACGGGACTAGCGGGAGTTACGAGCAGTACTCC. The encoded protein is CSARDGTSGSYEQYS.

A remark on this clonotype: This clone may be a read error of a much larger clone one base away. J is TRBJ2-7 and V is TRBV19, with D perhaps matching TRBD1 (8 bases). Trimming removed 8 bases at V and 3 bases at J, with 23 bases between. Germline-derived CDR1 and CDR2 are LNHDA and SQIVND (reference sequence). This CDR3 has 16 amino acids. CDR3 sequence reads: CASGSGSGTGFYEQYF. Written as DNA, the CDR3 is TGTGCCAGTGGTAGCGGGTCTGGGACAGGATTCTACGAGCAGTACTTC. Variable domain in full (rest from reference TRBV19 and TRBJ2-7): DGGITQSPKYLFRKEGQNVTLSCEQNLNHDAMYWYRQDPGQGLRLIYYSQIVNDFQKGDIAEGYSVSREKKESFPLTVTSAQKNPTAFYLCASGSGSGTGFYEQYFGPGTRLTVT.

For this clonotype: Just one base apart from a much larger clone, this may be a read error. This chain uses TRBV12-3 or TRBV12-4 with TRBJ2-2; D gene unclear. V was clipped by 11 bases and J by 6 bases, with 7 bases between them. This CDR3 contains 10 residues. The CDR3 protein is CASGAGELFF. The CDR3 coding sequence is TGTGCCTCTGGCGCCGGGGAGCTGTTTTTT.

Concerning this clonotype itself: Being one base from a much bigger clone, this may be a read error. The V call is TRBV30, the J call TRBJ2-3; no clear D. The CDR3 runs 16 residues. Germline-derived CDR1 and CDR2 are GTSNPN and SVGIG (reference sequence). The CDR3 region has the DNA TGTGCCTGGAGTGTACTTGTGGGGTCCCGCACAGATAGGCAGTATTTT. Translation gives CAWSVLVGSRTDRQYF.

This clonotype was counted many times. This sequence joins TRBV5-6 and TRBJ2-7, with 10 bases matching TRBD1. CDR1 is SGHDT, CDR2 YYEEEE, per germline. With V trimmed by 4 bases and J by 5 bases, 6 bases remained unmatched. This CDR3 has 14 amino acids. In DNA, the CDR3 is TGTGCCAGCAGCCCGGGACAGGGGATTCACGAGCAGTACTTC. Amino acid sequence: CASSPGQGIHEQYF.

In regard to this clonotype: A read error may be the cause here, since a much bigger clone is one base away. The rearrangement joins TRBV6-2 or TRBV6-3 to TRBJ1-5; 9 bases fit TRBD1. The CDR3 consists of 18 residues. Germline CDR1 MNHEY, CDR2 SVGEGT. The DNA for the CDR3 is TGTGCCAGCAGTTACACGGGACAGGGTTTTATTGGCAATCTGCCCCAGCATTTT. Translating gives CASSYTGQGFIGNLPQHF.

In the case of this clonotype: One base away lies a much larger clone, so this may be a sequencing read error. This chain uses TRBV30 with TRBJ2-7; 7 nucleotides align to TRBD1. CDR1 and CDR2 from the germline V gene are GTSNPN and SVGIG (reference sequence). This CDR3 has 15 amino acids. V was clipped by 2 bases and J by 2 bases; unmatched bases: 9. CDR3 bases: TGTGCCTGGAGTTCCCCGGCAGGGACAGCCTACGAGCAGTACTTC. Translated: CAWSSPAGTAYEQYF.

This clonotype was observed many times. The genes are TRBV6-2 or TRBV6-3 and TRBJ2-6; D may be TRBD1 (5 bases). V gave up 5 bases and J gave up 0 bases, with 11 bases separating them. The CDR3 runs 16 residues. The germline V gene encodes CDR1 MNHEY and CDR2 SVGEGT. The CDR3 region has the DNA TGTGCCAGCAGTATACAGGTTCTCTCTGGGGCCAACGTCCTGACTTTC. As protein: CASSIQVLSGANVLTF.

This clonotype has ten or more counts. The chain joins TRBV30 to TRBJ2-1; TRBD1 might be the D (6 bases). V lost 0 bases to trimming and J lost 10 bases, with 7 bases between them. The CDR3 has 11 amino acids. Germline CDR1 GTSNPN, CDR2 SVGIG (reference sequence). CDR3 in DNA: TGTGCCTGGAGTGTAGGGGGAGAGCAGTTCTTC. Translation gives CAWSVGGEQFF.

The J gene is TRBJ2-5, the V gene TRBV28; TRBD2 is a possible D gene (6 bases). The V gene's germline CDR1 is MDHEN and CDR2 SYDVKM. The CDR3 has 14 amino acids. Trimming pared 6 bases from V and 0 bases from J, leaving 11 bases between. Here the CDR3 reads CASSPIADQETQYF. The CDR3 DNA is TGTGCCAGCAGCCCGATAGCGGACCAAGAGACCCAGTACTTC.

This clonotype was counted between two and nine times. The chain links TRBV7-8 to TRBJ2-3; 10 nucleotides match TRBD2. V trimming: 6 bases; J trimming: 8 bases; junction bases outside the gene matches: 11. The CDR3 has 15 amino acids. Germline CDR1 is SGHVS and CDR2 is FQNEAQ. The CDR3 region has the DNA TGTGCCAGCAGGGCTCTAGCGGGGGCGTTGGTTACGCAGTATTTT. Protein: CASRALAGALVTQYF.

The gene calls are TRBV13 and TRBJ2-3; 8 positions match TRBD2. V gave up 6 bases and J gave up 4 bases; unmatched junction bases: 12. The germline V gene has CDR1 PRHDT and CDR2 FYEKMQ (reference sequence). The CDR3 sequence is 16 residues long. CDR3 amino acids: CASRPPGGTRADTQYF. The CDR3 nucleotides are TGTGCCAGCAGACCCCCGGGGGGGACCCGGGCAGATACGCAGTATTTT.

Comment on this clonotype: A read error may explain this, as a much larger clone is one base away. The chain recombines TRBV6-2 or TRBV6-3 with TRBJ2-7; D not resolved. The CDR3 length is 14 residues. Germline values: CDR1 MNHEY, CDR2 SVGEGT. The CDR3 DNA is TGTGCCAGCAATACACGGAGAGTGAGTTACGAGCGGTACTTC. Protein: CASNTRRVSYERYF.

In this sample, this clonotype turned up many times. The rearrangement links TRBV7-9 to TRBJ1-1, with D unclear. Germline assignment: CDR1 SEHNR and CDR2 FQNEAQ (reference sequence). V was trimmed by 1 base and J by 6 bases, leaving 9 bases between them. CDR3 length equals 13 residues. The CDR3: CASSLVIHPEAFF. As DNA, the CDR3 is TGTGCCAGCAGCTTAGTTATACACCCTGAAGCTTTCTTT.

V usage is TRBV20-1 and J usage is TRBJ2-1, with 13 bases lining up with TRBD2. Trimming cost V 2 bases and J 2 bases; bases outside gene matches: 18. Germline V CDR1 and CDR2: DFQATT, SNEGSKA (reference sequence). This CDR3 region has 21 residues. CDR3 sequence reads: CSARSPGATSGGGSPYNEQFF. For the CDR3, the DNA is TGCAGTGCTAGATCCCCCGGGGCCACTAGCGGGGGGGGGAGCCCCTACAATGAGCAGTTCTTC.

This clonotype was detected only once. This chain links TRBV29-1 with TRBJ2-7; D is possibly TRBD2 (7 bases). Germline V gene sequence: CDR1 SQVTM, CDR2 ANQGSEA. The CDR3 is 15 residues long. The V end was cut by 0 bases, the J end by 2 bases, with 14 bases between. The CDR3 DNA sequence: TGCAGCGTTGAAGATGAGCAGGGGACTACCTACGAGCAGTACTTC. Encoded protein: CSVEDEQGTTYEQYF.

The chain carries TRBV27 and TRBJ2-7; 10 nucleotides line up with TRBD1. This CDR3 spans 14 amino acids. Germline lookup yields CDR1 MNHEY and CDR2 SMNVEV (reference sequence). J was trimmed by 3 bases and V by 6 bases; bases with no gene match: 5. The CDR3 sequence: CASRTGGAFYEQYF. CDR3 nucleotide sequence: TGTGCCAGCAGGACAGGGGGCGCTTTCTACGAGCAGTACTTC.

This clonotype was observed at least ten times. The chain is built from TRBV29-1 and TRBJ1-1; D is possibly TRBD1 (5 bases). CDR1 is SQVTM, CDR2 ANQGSEA, per germline. The length of the CDR3 is 14 residues. Trimming pared 6 bases from V and 0 bases from J, leaving 14 bases between. CDR3 protein: CSVVPGRLNTEAFF. CDR3 sequence (DNA): TGCAGCGTCGTACCGGGACGGCTGAACACTGAAGCTTTCTTT.

This clonotype has a single count. A much larger clone sits a single nucleotide away, making a read error possible. This chain joins TRBV28 and TRBJ2-7; D may be TRBD2 (6 bases). CDR3 length: 14 residues. CDR1 and CDR2 from the germline V gene are MDHEN and SYDVKM. The CDR3 spells CAGSFPGTYYEQYF. As DNA, the CDR3 is TGTGCCGGCAGTTTTCCGGGGACTTACTACGAGCAGTACTTC.

A remark on this clonotype: A read error may be the cause here, since a much bigger clone is one base away. The chain combines TRBV28 with TRBJ2-7; TRBD2 matches at 11 bases. Germline loops: CDR1 MDHEN, CDR2 SYDVKM. The CDR3 sequence is 13 residues long. CDR3 protein: CDKTSGTPWEQYF. CDR3 bases: TGTGACAAGACTAGCGGGACCCCTTGGGAGCAGTACTTC. The variable domain in full, with the rest retrieved from reference TRBV28 and TRBJ2-7, is DVKVTQSSRYLVKRTGEKVFLECVQDMDHENMFWYRQDPGLGLRLIYFSYDVKMKEKGDIPEGYSVSREKKERFSLILESASTNQTSMYLCDKTSGTPWEQYFGPGTRLTVT.

This clonotype was counted many times. V gene TRBV12-3 or TRBV12-4 combines with J gene TRBJ2-1, with 10 positions matching TRBD1. This CDR3 comprises 15 residues. V lost 5 bases and J lost 4; bases outside the gene matches: 5. The CDR3 protein is CASSPRDRGYNEQFF. CDR3 sequence (DNA): TGTGCCAGCAGTCCCCGGGACAGGGGATACAATGAGCAGTTCTTC.

A note on this clonotype: This may be a read error: a much more frequent sequence differs by one nucleotide. The chain combines TRBV13 with TRBJ1-1; TRBD1 might be the D (5 bases). Germline V lookup: CDR1 PRHDT, CDR2 FYEKMQ (reference sequence). The CDR3 spans 15 residues. In nucleotides, the CDR3 is TGTGCCAGCAGCTTAAATTCGGGGGACCGGATTGAAGCTCTCTTT. It is translated as CASSLNSGDRIEALF.